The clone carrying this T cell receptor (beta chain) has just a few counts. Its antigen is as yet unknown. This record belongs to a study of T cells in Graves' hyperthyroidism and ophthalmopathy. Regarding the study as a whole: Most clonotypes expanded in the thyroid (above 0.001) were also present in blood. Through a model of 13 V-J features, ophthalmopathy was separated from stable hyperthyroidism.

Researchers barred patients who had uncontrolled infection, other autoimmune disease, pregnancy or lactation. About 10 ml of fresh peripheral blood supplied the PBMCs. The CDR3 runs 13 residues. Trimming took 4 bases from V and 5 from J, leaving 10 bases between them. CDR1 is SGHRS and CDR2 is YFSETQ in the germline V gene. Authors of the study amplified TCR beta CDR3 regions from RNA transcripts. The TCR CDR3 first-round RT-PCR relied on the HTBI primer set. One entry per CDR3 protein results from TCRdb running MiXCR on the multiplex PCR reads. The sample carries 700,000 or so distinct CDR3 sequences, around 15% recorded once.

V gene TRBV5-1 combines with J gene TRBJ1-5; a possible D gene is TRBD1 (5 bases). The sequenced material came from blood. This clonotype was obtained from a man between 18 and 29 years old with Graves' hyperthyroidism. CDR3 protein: CASSAGVDQPQHF. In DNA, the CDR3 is TGCGCCAGCAGCGCGGGGGTCGATCAGCCCCAGCATTTT.